This T cell receptor (beta chain) derives from a study of cytotoxic CD8 clonotypes in ibrutinib-treated CLL. Background on the study: Overall, about 25 responses were partial and 2 complete; following median roughly 72 months, roughly 15 patients stayed remitted and roughly twelve progressed. Study-level points and caveats: Sample timing was unmatched between remission and later-progressing patients; lymph nodes unstudied. On treatment, the uncommon public clonotypes contracted or remained stable. At the start, clonality exceeded age-matched healthy donors and followed circulating CD8+ T-cell counts.

Trimming shortened V by 2 bases and J by 2 bases, and 9 bases separated the two germline ends. The CDR3 has 14 residues. Per germline, CDR1 SEHNR and CDR2 FQNEAQ (reference sequence). A note on this clone: Its matching antigen is unknown.

Only in-frame clones appear in the TCRdb table, and some are missing; sequencing was by immunoSEQ multiplex PCR. The data contain about 250,000 clones, 70% of them seen just once; the ten biggest clones take up approximately 15%. V gene TRBV7-9 combines with J gene TRBJ1-1; weak D call: TRBD1 (6 bases). The specimen was PBMCs, collected after 24 months of ibrutinib treatment. This clonotype was sampled from a human donor with chronic lymphocytic leukemia. In DNA, the CDR3 is TGTGCCAGCAGCTTACAACAGGGTAACACTGAAGCTTTCTTT. Translating it yields CASSLQQGNTEAFF.